This paragraph covers one TCR beta chain sequence. Peripheral blood genomic DNA, not sorted cells or RNA, was the template. The data were obtained in a study of T cell repertoires in aging, cancer and after chemotherapy. Study-wide context: Healthy donor repertoires were recorded over several months to years and showed clear clonal overlap. The whole study produced a dataset of approximately 10 million TCR reads.

Rearranged V-D-J TRB sequences were amplified with a mixed TRB-A/B primer pool. Each CDR3 protein gets one entry after TCRdb re-called the multiplex PCR reads with MiXCR. Of fewer than 12,000 distinct CDR3 sequences in the sample, about 32% are singletons; the top ten hold 2.5% to 4%. The sequencing sample was made of blood. The TCR was taken from a human donor in good health.

The CDR3 DNA follows: TGTGCCAGCAGCTCGGGGGAAGGCTATGGCTACACCTTC. It yields the protein CASSSGEGYGYTF. This sequence joins TRBV5-6 and TRBJ1-2; weak D call: TRBD1 (5 bases). The germline V gene has CDR1 SGHDT and CDR2 YYEEEE. This CDR3 has 13 amino acids. V lost 3 bases, J lost 4 bases, and 10 bases lay in between.